A single sample is the source of the 18 T cell receptor beta chains below, sequenced in a study of cytomegalovirus exposure and HLA in healthy donors. TCRdb keeps only in-frame clones here, not all; method: immunoSEQ multiplex PCR. The sample has approximately 150,000 clones; 80% to 95% are singletons. Sequenced sample: PBMCs. The receptor source for this set is a man younger than 35 in good health and CMV-seronegative.

The chain links TRBV6-5 to TRBJ2-7; weak D call: TRBD2 (5 bases). Trimming shortened V by 5 bases and J by 0 bases, and 11 bases separated the two germline ends. This CDR3 is 14 amino acids long. Germline assignment: CDR1 MNHEY and CDR2 SVGAGI. The DNA for the CDR3 is TGTGCCAGCAGTCCTACTAGGTCCTCCTACGAGCAGTACGTC. Its protein product is CASSPTRSSYEQYV.

The chain employs TRBV18 and TRBJ2-3; 10 bases match TRBD1. Germline loops: CDR1 KGHSH, CDR2 LQKENI. The V segment lost 3 bases and the J segment 2 bases; nucleotides outside the gene matches: 2. The CDR3 runs to 15 residues. CDR3 bases: TGTGCCAGCTCACCCGGGACAGGGGACACAGATACGCAGTATTTT. Protein sequence: CASSPGTGDTDTQYF.

This rearrangement joins TRBV2 to TRBJ2-3; a weak D match, TRBD2 (5 bases). V lost 8 bases and J lost 2, with 20 bases in between. CDR3 size: 16 residues. CDR1 is SNHLY and CDR2 is FYNNEI in the germline V gene. This chain's CDR3 is CASPSWRMEVTDTQYF. The CDR3 nucleotides are TGTGCCAGCCCTTCGTGGCGGATGGAGGTCACAGATACGCAGTATTTT.

The chain employs TRBV19 and TRBJ2-7; 7 nucleotides agree with TRBD2. The CDR3 is 12 residues long. Germline loops: CDR1 LNHDA, CDR2 SQIVND (reference sequence). The V gene end was trimmed by 5 bases and the J gene end by 4 bases; junction bases not matched to a gene: 2. The CDR3 nucleotides are TGTGCCAGTAGTCAGGGAGGGTACGAGCAGTACTTC. It codes for CASSQGGYEQYF. The complete variable domain, with remaining parts taken from reference TRBV19 and TRBJ2-7, reads DGGITQSPKYLFRKEGQNVTLSCEQNLNHDAMYWYRQDPGQGLRLIYYSQIVNDFQKGDIAEGYSVSREKKESFPLTVTSAQKNPTAFYLCASSQGGYEQYFGPGTRLTVT.

The V and J genes are TRBV30 and TRBJ2-3, with 9 bases lining up with TRBD2. Per the germline V gene, CDR1 is GTSNPN and CDR2 is SVGIG (reference sequence). The CDR3 is 15 residues long. The ends lost 0 bases at V and 0 bases at J; junction bases unmatched: 1. The CDR3: CAWSVLAGSTDTQYF. In DNA form, the CDR3 reads TGTGCCTGGAGTGTTCTAGCGGGGAGCACAGATACGCAGTATTTT.

V is TRBV28 and J is TRBJ1-4, with TRBD1 matching 7 bases. Germline V gene sequence: CDR1 MDHEN, CDR2 SYDVKM. The CDR3 is 16 residues long. The ends lost 3 bases at V and 5 bases at J; junction bases unmatched: 9. Here the CDR3 reads CASSFLSGQLNEKLFF. CDR3 DNA: TGTGCCAGCAGTTTCCTCTCGGGACAGTTAAATGAAAAACTGTTTTTT.

This chain joins TRBV4-1 and TRBJ2-4; D perhaps matches TRBD2 (7 bases). This CDR3 has 18 residues. Germline lookup yields CDR1 MGHRA and CDR2 YSYEKL. Trimming pared 3 bases from V and 0 bases from J, leaving 18 bases between. The CDR3 sequence: CASSQRDTGGLAKNIQYF. In DNA, the CDR3 is TGCGCCAGCAGCCAGAGGGACACGGGAGGCCTAGCCAAAAACATTCAGTACTTC.

This clone was detected once. This chain uses TRBV10-3 with TRBJ2-3, with 12 bases fitting TRBD2. Germline trimming cut 4 bases from V and 2 bases from J; bases unmatched to any gene: 1. The length of the CDR3 is 15 residues. CDR1 is ENHRY, CDR2 SYGVKD, per germline. CDR3 DNA: TGTGCCATCAGTGGACTAGCGGGGGACACAGATACGCAGTATTTT. Its protein is CAISGLAGDTDTQYF.

The V gene is TRBV7-9, the J gene TRBJ2-5; 8 nucleotides match TRBD1. V gave up 1 base and J gave up 2 bases; unmatched junction bases: 3. This CDR3 has 15 residues. Germline CDR1 SEHNR, CDR2 FQNEAQ (reference sequence). As DNA, the CDR3 is TGTGCCAGCAGCTTAGGCCGGGACAGGCAAGAGACCCAGTACTTC. Translated: CASSLGRDRQETQYF.

This chain uses TRBV9 with TRBJ2-3, with 10 bases that match TRBD2. The CDR3 sequence is 16 residues long. Trimming at V came to 4 bases and at J to 1 base, leaving 6 bases not matched to a gene. Germline V gene lookup returns CDR1 SGDLS and CDR2 YYNGEE. The CDR3 DNA reads as TGTGCCAGCAGCCCCCTAGCGGGAGAGGGCACAGATACGCAGTATTTT. Protein: CASSPLAGEGTDTQYF.

V is TRBV6-1 and J is TRBJ2-2; 10 bases match TRBD1. With 3 bases clipped from V and 5 bases from J, the junction kept 3 bases outside the gene matches. The CDR3 has 15 residues. Germline lookup yields CDR1 MNHNS and CDR2 SASEGT. The CDR3 loop reads CASSDWTGGTGELFF. The CDR3 DNA sequence: TGTGCCAGCAGTGACTGGACAGGGGGTACCGGGGAGCTGTTTTTT.

This rearrangement joins TRBV27 to TRBJ2-3; perhaps TRBD1 as D (8 bases). The germline CDR1 and CDR2 sequences are MNHEY and SMNVEV (reference sequence). The CDR3 has 16 residues. The V gene lost 5 bases and the J gene lost 4 bases, with 19 bases spanning the gap. The CDR3 region is CASSAGQGGRPDTQYF. CDR3 in DNA: TGTGCCAGCAGTGCCGGACAGGGAGGGAGGCCAGATACGCAGTATTTT.

The chain employs TRBV27 and TRBJ2-3; 12 nucleotides agree with TRBD2. CDR3 size: 20 residues. With 2 bases clipped from V and 0 bases from J, the junction kept 12 bases outside the gene matches. Germline CDR1 MNHEY, CDR2 SMNVEV (reference sequence). The CDR3 sequence is CASSLKRLAGGGGSTDTQYF. DNA of the CDR3: TGTGCCAGCAGTTTAAAACGGCTAGCGGGAGGGGGGGGTAGCACAGATACGCAGTATTTT.

About this clone itself: One end of the junction does not line up with germline, which may come from a read error. The chain joins TRBV10-3 to TRBJ2-1; 8 nucleotides line up with TRBD1. There are 12 residues in the CDR3. Per the germline V gene, CDR1 is ENHRY and CDR2 is SYGVKD. The CDR3 reads CAIGDRGYEQFF. The CDR3 region has the DNA TGTGCCATCGGTGACAGGGGCTATGAGCAGTTCTTC.

The chain combines TRBV28 with TRBJ1-1; 7 positions match TRBD1. CDR1 and CDR2 from the germline V gene are MDHEN and SYDVKM. V lost 5 bases to trimming and J lost 6 bases; unmatched junction nucleotides: 9. This CDR3 contains 14 residues. DNA for the CDR3: TGTGCCAGCAGTCCATTGACAGGGCGATCTGAAGCTTTCTTT. Encoded protein: CASSPLTGRSEAFF.

The V and J genes are TRBV30 and TRBJ2-6; TRBD2 matches 7 bases. Trimming cost V 0 bases and J 2 bases; bases outside gene matches: 1. Germline V lookup: CDR1 GTSNPN, CDR2 SVGIG (reference sequence). The length of the CDR3 is 15 residues. The CDR3 region is CAWSVRGAGANVLTF. As DNA, the CDR3 is TGTGCCTGGAGTGTACGGGGGGCTGGGGCCAACGTCCTGACTTTC.

The J gene is TRBJ1-1, the V gene TRBV18; TRBD1 is a possible D gene (5 bases). Germline V lookup: CDR1 KGHSH, CDR2 LQKENI. V was clipped by 4 bases and J by 1 base, with 13 bases between them. This CDR3 has 15 residues. The chain's CDR3 is CASSLKDSANTEAFF. In DNA, the CDR3 is TGTGCCAGCTCACTCAAAGACAGTGCGAACACTGAAGCTTTCTTT. The variable domain in full, with the rest retrieved from reference TRBV18 and TRBJ1-1, is NAGVMQNPRHLVRRRGQEARLRCSPMKGHSHVYWYRQLPEEGLKFMVYLQKENIIDESGMPKERFSAEFPKEGPSILRIQQVVRGDSAAYFCASSLKDSANTEAFFGQGTRLTVV.

The V call is TRBV9, the J call TRBJ2-1; 8 bases are shared with TRBD2. The CDR3 loop spans 15 amino acids. Germline trimming cut 0 bases from V and 4 bases from J; bases unmatched to any gene: 3. Per germline, CDR1 SGDLS and CDR2 YYNGEE. The CDR3 spells CASSVAGGRYNEQFF. Here the CDR3 DNA reads TGTGCCAGCAGCGTAGCTGGCGGGAGGTACAATGAGCAGTTCTTC. The whole variable domain, filled in from reference TRBV9 and TRBJ2-1, reads DSGVTQTPKHLITATGQRVTLRCSPRSGDLSVYWYQQSLDQGLQFLIQYYNGEERAKGNILERFSAQQFPDLHSELNLSSLELGDSALYFCASSVAGGRYNEQFFGPGTRLTVL.